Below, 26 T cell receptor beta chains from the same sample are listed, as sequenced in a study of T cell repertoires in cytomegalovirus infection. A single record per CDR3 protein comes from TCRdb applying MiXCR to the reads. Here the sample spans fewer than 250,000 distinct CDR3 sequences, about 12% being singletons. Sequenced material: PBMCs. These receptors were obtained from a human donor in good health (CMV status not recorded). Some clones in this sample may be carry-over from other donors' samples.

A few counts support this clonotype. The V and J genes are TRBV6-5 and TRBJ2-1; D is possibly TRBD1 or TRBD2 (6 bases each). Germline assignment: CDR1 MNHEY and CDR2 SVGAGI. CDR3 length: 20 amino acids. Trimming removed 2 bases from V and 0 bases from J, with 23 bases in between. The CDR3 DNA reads TGTGCCAGCAGTTACCGAGGACAGAGGGCAGCGGGTAACTCCTACAATGAGCAGTTCTTC. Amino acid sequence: CASSYRGQRAAGNSYNEQFF.

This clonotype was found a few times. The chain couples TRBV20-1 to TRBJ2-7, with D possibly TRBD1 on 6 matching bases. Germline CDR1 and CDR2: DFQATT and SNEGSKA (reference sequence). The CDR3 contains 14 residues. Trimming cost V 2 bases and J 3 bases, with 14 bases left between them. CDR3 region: CSARRGSRSYEQYF. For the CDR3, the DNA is TGCAGTGCTAGAAGGGGGTCGCGAAGCTACGAGCAGTACTTC.

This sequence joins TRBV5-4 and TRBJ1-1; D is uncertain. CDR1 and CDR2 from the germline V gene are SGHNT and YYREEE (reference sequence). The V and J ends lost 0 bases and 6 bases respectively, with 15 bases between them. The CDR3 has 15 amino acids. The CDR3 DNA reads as TGTGCCAGCAGCTTGGGACGAGGGCGCGGGGCTGAAGCTTTCTTT. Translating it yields CASSLGRGRGAEAFF.

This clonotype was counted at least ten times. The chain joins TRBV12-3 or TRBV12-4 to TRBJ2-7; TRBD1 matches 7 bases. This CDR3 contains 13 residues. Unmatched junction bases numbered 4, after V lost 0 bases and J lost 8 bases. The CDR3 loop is CASSLAPGQKQYF. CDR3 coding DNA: TGTGCCAGCAGTTTAGCACCGGGACAGAAGCAGTACTTC.

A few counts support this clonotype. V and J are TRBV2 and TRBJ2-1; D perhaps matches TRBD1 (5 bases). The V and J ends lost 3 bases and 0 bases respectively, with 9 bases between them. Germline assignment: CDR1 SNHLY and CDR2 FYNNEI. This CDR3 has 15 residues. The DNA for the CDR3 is TGTGCCAGCAGTGATCTGGACAACTCCTACAATGAGCAGTTCTTC. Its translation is CASSDLDNSYNEQFF.

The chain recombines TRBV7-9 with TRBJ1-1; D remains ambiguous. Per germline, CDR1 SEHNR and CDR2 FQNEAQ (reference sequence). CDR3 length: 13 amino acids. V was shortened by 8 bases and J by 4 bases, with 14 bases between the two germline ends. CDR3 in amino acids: CASSGLGITEAFF. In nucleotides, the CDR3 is TGTGCCAGCTCTGGTTTAGGAATCACTGAAGCTTTCTTT. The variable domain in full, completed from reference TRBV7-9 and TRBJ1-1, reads DTGVSQNPRHKITKRGQNVTFRCDPISEHNRLYWYRQTLGQGPEFLTYFQNEAQLEKSRLLSDRFSAERPKGSFSTLEIQRTEQGDSAMYLCASSGLGITEAFFGQGTRLTVV.

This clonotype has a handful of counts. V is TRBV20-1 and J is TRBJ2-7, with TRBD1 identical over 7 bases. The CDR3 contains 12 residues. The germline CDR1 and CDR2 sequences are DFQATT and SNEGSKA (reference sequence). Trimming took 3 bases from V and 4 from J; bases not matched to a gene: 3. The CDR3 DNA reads TGCAGTGCTAGCTTACAGGGGTACGAGCAGTACTTC. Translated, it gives CSASLQGYEQYF.

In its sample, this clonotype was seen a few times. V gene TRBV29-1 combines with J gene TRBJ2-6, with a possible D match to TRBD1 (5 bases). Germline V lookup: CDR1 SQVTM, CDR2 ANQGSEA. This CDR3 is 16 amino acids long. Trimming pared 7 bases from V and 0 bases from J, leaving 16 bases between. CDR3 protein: CSALLRVRSGANVLTF. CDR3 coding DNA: TGCAGCGCCCTACTCAGGGTCCGCTCTGGGGCCAACGTCCTGACTTTC.

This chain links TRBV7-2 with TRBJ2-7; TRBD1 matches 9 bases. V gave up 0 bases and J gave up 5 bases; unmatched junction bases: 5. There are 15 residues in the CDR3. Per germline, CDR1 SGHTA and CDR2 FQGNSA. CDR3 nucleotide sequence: TGTGCCAGCAGCTTAGCAGGGACAGGGTTTCACGAGCAGTACTTC. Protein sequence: CASSLAGTGFHEQYF.

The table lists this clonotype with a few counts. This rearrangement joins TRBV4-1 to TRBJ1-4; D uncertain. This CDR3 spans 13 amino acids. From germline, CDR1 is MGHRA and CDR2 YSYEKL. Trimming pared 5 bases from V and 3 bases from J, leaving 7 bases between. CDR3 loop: CASSFLPNEKLFF. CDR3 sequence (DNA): TGCGCCAGCAGCTTTCTGCCTAATGAAAAACTGTTTTTT.

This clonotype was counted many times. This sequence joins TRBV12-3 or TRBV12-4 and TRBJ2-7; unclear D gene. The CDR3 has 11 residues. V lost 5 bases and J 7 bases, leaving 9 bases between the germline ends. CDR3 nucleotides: TGTGCCAGCAGTCTAGACCTAGAGCAGTACTTC. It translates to CASSLDLEQYF.

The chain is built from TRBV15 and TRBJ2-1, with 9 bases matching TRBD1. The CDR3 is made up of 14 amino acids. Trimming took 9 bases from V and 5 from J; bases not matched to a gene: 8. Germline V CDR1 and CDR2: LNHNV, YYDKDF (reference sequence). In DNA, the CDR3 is TGTGCCACGAACCGGGACAGGGTCAACAATGAGCAGTTCTTC. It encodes CATNRDRVNNEQFF.

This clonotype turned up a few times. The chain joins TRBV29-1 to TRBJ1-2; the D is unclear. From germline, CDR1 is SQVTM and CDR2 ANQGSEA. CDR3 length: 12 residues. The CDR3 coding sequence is TGCCTATGGCCAACAGAGCCTTATGGCTACACCTTC. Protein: CLWPTEPYGYTF.

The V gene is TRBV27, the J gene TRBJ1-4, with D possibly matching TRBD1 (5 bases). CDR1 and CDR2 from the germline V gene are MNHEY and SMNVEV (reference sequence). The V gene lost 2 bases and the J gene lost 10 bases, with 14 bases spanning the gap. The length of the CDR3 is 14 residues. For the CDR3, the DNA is TGTGCCAGCAGTTTAAGTCAGGGAGGTGGAAAACTGTTTTTT. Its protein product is CASSLSQGGGKLFF.

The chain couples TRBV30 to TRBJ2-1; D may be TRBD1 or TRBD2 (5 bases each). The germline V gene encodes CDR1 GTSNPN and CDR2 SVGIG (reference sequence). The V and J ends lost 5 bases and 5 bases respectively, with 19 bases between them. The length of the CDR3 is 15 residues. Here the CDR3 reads CAWGEGRAIDNEQFF. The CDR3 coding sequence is TGTGCCTGGGGCGAGGGCAGGGCCATAGACAATGAGCAGTTCTTC. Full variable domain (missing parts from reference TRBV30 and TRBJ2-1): SQTIHQWPATLVQPVGSPLSLECTVEGTSNPNLYWYRQAAGRGLQLLFYSVGIGQISSEVPQNLSASRPQDRQFILSSKKLLLSDSGFYLCAWGEGRAIDNEQFFGPGTRLTVL.

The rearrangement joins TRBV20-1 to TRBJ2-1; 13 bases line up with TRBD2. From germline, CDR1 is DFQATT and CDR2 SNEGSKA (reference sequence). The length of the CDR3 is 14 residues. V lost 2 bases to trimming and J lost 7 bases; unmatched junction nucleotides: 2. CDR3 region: CSARTTSGGNEQFF. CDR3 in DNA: TGCAGTGCTAGAACGACTAGCGGGGGGAATGAGCAGTTCTTC.

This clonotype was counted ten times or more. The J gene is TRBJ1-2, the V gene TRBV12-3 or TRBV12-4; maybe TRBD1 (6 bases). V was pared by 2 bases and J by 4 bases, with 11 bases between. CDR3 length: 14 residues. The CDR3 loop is CASSLTRGTYGYTF. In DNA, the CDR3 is TGTGCCAGCAGTTTAACCAGGGGAACCTATGGCTACACCTTC.

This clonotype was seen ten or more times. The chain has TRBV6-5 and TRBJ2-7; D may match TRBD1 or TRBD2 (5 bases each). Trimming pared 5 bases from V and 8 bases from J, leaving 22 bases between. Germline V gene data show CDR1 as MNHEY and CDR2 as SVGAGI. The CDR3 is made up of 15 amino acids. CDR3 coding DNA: TGTGCCAGCAGTCCAACCGCCGGGACGAGGATCCAGCAGTACTTC. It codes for CASSPTAGTRIQQYF.

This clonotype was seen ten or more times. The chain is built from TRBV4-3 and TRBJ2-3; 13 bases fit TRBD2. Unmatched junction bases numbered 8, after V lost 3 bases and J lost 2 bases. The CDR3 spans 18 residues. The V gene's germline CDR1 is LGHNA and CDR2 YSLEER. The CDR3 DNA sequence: TGCGCCAGCAGCCAGGAGACTAGCGGGAGGAGCGCCACAGATACGCAGTATTTT. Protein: CASSQETSGRSATDTQYF.

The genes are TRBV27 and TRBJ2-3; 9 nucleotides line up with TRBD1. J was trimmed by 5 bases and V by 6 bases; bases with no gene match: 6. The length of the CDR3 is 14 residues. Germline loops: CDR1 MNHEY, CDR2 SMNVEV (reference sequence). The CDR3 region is CASREQGAEDTQYF. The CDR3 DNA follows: TGTGCCAGCAGGGAACAGGGGGCGGAAGATACGCAGTATTTT.

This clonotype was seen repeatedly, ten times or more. The CDR3 spells CASSLTDRLPTF. CDR3 DNA sequence: TGTGCCAGCAGCTTAACTGACAGACTTCCCACCTTC. V gene TRBV7-2 combines with J gene TRBJ1-2; D is possibly TRBD1 (5 bases). CDR1 and CDR2 from the germline V gene are SGHTA and FQGNSA. This CDR3 spans 12 amino acids. Between the trimmed V and J ends, which lost 2 bases and 13 bases, there was a span of 14 bases.

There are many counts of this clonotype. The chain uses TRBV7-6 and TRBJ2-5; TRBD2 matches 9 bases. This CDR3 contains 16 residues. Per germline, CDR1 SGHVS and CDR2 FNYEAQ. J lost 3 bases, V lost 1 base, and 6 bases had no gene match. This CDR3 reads CASSLGGLAGKETQYF. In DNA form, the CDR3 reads TGTGCCAGCAGCTTAGGAGGGCTAGCGGGGAAAGAGACCCAGTACTTC.

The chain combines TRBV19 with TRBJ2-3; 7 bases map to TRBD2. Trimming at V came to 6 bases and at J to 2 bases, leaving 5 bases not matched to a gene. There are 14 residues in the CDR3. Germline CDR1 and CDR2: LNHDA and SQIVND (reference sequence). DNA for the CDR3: TGTGCCAGTAGGCGTAGCGGGCACACAGATACGCAGTATTTT. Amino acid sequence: CASRRSGHTDTQYF. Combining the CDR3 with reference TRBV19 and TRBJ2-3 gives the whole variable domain DGGITQSPKYLFRKEGQNVTLSCEQNLNHDAMYWYRQDPGQGLRLIYYSQIVNDFQKGDIAEGYSVSREKKESFPLTVTSAQKNPTAFYLCASRRSGHTDTQYFGPGTRLTVL.

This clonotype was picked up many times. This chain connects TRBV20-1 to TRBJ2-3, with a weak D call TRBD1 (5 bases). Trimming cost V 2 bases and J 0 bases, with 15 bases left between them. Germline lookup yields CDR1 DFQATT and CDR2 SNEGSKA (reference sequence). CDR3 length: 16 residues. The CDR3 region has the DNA TGCAGTGCTAGATCCGCCAGGGTCGGGAGCACAGATACGCAGTATTTT. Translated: CSARSARVGSTDTQYF.

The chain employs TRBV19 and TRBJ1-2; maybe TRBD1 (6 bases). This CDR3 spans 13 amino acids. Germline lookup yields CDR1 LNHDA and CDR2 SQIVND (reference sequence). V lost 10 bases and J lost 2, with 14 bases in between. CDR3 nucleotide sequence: TGTGCCACCTTCCTGGACAGAAACTATGGCTACACCTTC. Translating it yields CATFLDRNYGYTF.

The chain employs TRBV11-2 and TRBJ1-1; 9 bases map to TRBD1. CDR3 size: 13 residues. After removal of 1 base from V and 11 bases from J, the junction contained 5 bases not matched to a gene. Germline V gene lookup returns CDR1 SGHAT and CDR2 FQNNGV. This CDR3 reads CASSLVRQGDAFF. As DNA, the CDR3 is TGTGCCAGCAGCTTAGTTCGACAGGGGGACGCTTTCTTT.